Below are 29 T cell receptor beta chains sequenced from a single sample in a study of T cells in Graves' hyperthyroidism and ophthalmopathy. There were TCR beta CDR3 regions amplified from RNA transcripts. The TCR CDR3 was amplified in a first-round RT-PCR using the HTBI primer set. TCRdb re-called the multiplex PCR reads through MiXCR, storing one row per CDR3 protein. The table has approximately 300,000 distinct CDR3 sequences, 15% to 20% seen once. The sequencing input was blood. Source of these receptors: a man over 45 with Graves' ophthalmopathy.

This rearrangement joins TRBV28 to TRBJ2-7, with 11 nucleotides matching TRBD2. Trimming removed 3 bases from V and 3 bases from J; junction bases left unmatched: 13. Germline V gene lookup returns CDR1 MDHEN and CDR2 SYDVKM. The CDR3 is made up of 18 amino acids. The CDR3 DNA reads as TGTGCCAGCAGTTTCGGGGCTAGCGGGGGGACGGATCTCTACGAGCAGTACTTC. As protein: CASSFGASGGTDLYEQYF. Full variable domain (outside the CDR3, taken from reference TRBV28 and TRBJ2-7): DVKVTQSSRYLVKRTGEKVFLECVQDMDHENMFWYRQDPGLGLRLIYFSYDVKMKEKGDIPEGYSVSREKKERFSLILESASTNQTSMYLCASSFGASGGTDLYEQYFGPGTRLTVT.

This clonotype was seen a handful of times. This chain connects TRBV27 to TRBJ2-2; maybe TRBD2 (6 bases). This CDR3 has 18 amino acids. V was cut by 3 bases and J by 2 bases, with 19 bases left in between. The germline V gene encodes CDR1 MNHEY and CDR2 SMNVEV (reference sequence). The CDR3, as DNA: TGTGCCAGCAGTTTTTCGGAGGCACTCGCGGGAAACACCGGGGAGCTGTTTTTT. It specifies CASSFSEALAGNTGELFF.

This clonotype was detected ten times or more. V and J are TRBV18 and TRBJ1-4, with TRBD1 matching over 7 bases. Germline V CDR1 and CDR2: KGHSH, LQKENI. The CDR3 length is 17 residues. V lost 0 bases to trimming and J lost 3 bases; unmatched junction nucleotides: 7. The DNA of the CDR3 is TGTGCCAGCTCACCACCCCCCAGGGGGTATTCTAATGAAAAACTGTTTTTT. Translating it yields CASSPPPRGYSNEKLFF.

CDR3 amino acids: CASSSSSTGIYEQYF. In DNA, the CDR3 is TGTGCCAGCAGCTCGTCCTCGACAGGGATATACGAGCAGTACTTC. The chain is built from TRBV7-9 and TRBJ2-7; 7 nucleotides align to TRBD1. The CDR3 is made up of 15 amino acids. CDR1 and CDR2 from the germline V gene are SEHNR and FQNEAQ (reference sequence). V gave up 4 bases and J gave up 4 bases; unmatched junction bases: 10.

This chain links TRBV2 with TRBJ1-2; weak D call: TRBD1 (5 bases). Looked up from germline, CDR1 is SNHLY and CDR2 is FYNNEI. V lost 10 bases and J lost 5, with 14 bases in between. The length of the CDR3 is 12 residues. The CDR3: CAKRDGRYGYTF. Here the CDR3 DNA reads TGTGCCAAACGGGACGGAAGATATGGCTACACCTTC. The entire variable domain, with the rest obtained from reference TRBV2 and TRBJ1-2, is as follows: EPEVTQTPSHQVTQMGQEVILRCVPISNHLYFYWYRQILGQKVEFLVSFYNNEISEKSEIFDDQFSVERPDGSNFTLKIRSTKLEDSAMYFCAKRDGRYGYTFGSGTRLTVV.

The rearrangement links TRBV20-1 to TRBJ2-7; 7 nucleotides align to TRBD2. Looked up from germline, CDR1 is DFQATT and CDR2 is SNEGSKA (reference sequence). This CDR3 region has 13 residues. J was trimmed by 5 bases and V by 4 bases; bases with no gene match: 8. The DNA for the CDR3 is TGCAGTGCTACCCTTGGGGGGGGAGACGAGCAGTACTTC. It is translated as CSATLGGGDEQYF.

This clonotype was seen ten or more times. The chain's CDR3 is CASSLSTARPGIQYF. The CDR3, as DNA: TGTGCCAGCAGTTTATCGACAGCTCGTCCAGGCATTCAGTACTTC. The genes are TRBV12-3 or TRBV12-4 and TRBJ2-4; possible D gene TRBD1, 5 bases. Trimming removed 2 bases at V and 9 bases at J, with 17 bases between. The CDR3 totals 15 residues.

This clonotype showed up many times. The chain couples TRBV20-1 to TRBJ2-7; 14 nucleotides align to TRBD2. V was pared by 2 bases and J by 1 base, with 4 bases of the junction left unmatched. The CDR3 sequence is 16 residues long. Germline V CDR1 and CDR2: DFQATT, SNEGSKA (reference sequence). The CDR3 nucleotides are TGCAGTGCTAGATCCGGGACTAGCGGGAGTTCCTACGAGCAGTACTTC. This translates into CSARSGTSGSSYEQYF.

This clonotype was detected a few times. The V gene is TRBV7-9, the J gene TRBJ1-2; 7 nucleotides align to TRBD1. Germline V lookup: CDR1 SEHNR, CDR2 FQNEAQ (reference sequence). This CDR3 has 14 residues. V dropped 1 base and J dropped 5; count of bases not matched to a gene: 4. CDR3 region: CASSLGRQGYGYTF. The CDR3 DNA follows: TGTGCCAGCAGCTTAGGCAGACAGGGTTATGGCTACACCTTC. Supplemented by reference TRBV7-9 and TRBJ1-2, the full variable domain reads DTGVSQNPRHKITKRGQNVTFRCDPISEHNRLYWYRQTLGQGPEFLTYFQNEAQLEKSRLLSDRFSAERPKGSFSTLEIQRTEQGDSAMYLCASSLGRQGYGYTFGSGTRLTVV.

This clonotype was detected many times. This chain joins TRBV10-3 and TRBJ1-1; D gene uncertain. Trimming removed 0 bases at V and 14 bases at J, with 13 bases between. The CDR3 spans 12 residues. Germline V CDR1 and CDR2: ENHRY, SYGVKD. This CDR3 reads CAISESKGRAFF. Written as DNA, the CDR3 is TGTGCCATCAGTGAGTCGAAGGGTAGGGCGTTCTTT.

CDR3 residues: CASSLYSGTAKTSATNEKLFF. CDR3 nucleotide sequence: TGTGCCAGCAGCTTATACTCCGGGACAGCGAAAACCTCCGCAACTAATGAAAAACTGTTTTTT. This chain uses TRBV7-9 with TRBJ1-4, with 7 positions matching TRBD1. Unmatched junction bases numbered 18, after V lost 2 bases and J lost 0 bases. This CDR3 region has 21 residues. Germline CDR1 reads SEHNR; CDR2 reads FQNEAQ (reference sequence). The whole variable domain, remainder taken from reference TRBV7-9 and TRBJ1-4, is DTGVSQNPRHKITKRGQNVTFRCDPISEHNRLYWYRQTLGQGPEFLTYFQNEAQLEKSRLLSDRFSAERPKGSFSTLEIQRTEQGDSAMYLCASSLYSGTAKTSATNEKLFFGSGTQLSVL.

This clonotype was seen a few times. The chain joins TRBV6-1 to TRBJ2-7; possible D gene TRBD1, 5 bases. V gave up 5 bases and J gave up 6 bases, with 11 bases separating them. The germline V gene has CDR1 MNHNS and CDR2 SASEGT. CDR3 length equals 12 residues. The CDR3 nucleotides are TGTGCCAGCAGTCCGACAGACTCCGAGCAGTACTTC. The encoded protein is CASSPTDSEQYF.

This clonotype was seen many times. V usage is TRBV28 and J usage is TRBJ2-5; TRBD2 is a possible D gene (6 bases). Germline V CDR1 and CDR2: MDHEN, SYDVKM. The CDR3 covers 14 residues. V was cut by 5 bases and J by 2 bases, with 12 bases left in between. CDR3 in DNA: TGTGCCAGCAGTGTGGGAGGCCCACAAGAGACCCAGTACTTC. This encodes CASSVGGPQETQYF.

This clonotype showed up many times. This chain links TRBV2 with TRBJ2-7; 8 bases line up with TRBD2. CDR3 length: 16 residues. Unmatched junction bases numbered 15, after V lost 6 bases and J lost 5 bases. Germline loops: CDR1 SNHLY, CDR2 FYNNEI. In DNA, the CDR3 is TGTGCCAGCAGATTAGCACGAGCGGGAGAGTCCCACGAGCAGTACTTC. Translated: CASRLARAGESHEQYF.

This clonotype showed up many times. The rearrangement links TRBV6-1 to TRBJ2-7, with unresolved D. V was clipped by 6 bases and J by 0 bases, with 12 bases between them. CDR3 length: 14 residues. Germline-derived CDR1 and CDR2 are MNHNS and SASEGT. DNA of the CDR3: TGTGCCAGCAGCCCGGTACGGAGCTCCTACGAGCAGTACTTC. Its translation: CASSPVRSSYEQYF.

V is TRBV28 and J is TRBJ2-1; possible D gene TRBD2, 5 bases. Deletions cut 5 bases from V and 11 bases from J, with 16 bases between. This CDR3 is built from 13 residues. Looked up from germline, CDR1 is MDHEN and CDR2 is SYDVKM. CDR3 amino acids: CASSPPPSPKQFF. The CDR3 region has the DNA TGTGCCAGCAGTCCCCCCCCTAGCCCTAAGCAGTTCTTC.

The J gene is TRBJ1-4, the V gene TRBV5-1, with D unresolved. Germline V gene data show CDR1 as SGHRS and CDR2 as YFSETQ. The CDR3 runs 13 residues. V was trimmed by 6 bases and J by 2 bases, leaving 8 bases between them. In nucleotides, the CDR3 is TGCGCCAGCAAGGAGTCCACTAATGAAAAACTGTTTTTT. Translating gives CASKESTNEKLFF.

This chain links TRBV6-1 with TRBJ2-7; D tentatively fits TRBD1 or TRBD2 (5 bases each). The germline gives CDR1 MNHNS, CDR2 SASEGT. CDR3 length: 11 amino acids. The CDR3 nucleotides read TGTGTAACCCGGGGCGGCTACGAGCAGTACTTC. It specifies CVTRGGYEQYF.

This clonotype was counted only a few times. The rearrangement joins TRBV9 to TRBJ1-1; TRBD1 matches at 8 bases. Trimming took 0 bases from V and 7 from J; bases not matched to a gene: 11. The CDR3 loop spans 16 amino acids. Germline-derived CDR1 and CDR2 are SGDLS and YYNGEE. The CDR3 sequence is CASSVGARGLQVEAFF. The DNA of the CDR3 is TGTGCCAGCAGCGTAGGGGCCAGGGGGCTCCAAGTTGAAGCTTTCTTT.

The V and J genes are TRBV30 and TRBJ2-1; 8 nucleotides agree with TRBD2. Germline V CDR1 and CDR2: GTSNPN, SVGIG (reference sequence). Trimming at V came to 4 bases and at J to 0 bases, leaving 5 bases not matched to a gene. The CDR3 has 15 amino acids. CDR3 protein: CAWMGGRTSYNEQFF. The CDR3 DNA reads TGTGCCTGGATGGGCGGGAGGACCTCCTACAATGAGCAGTTCTTC.

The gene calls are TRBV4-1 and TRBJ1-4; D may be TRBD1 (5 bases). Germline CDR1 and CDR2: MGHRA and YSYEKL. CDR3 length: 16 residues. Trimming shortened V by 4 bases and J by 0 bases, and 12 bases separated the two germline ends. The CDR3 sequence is CASSRPTDATNEKLFF. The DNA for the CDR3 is TGCGCCAGCAGCCGGCCGACAGACGCAACTAATGAAAAACTGTTTTTT.

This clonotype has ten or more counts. The CDR3 region has the DNA TGTGCCAGCAGCTTAGGCGGGGGCTCCTACGAGCAGTACTTC. Protein sequence: CASSLGGGSYEQYF. The genes are TRBV11-2 and TRBJ2-7; 7 bases match TRBD2. Germline CDR1 and CDR2: SGHAT and FQNNGV. Losses at the gene ends were 1 base for V and 0 bases for J; bases not matched to a gene: 0. The CDR3 spans 14 residues.

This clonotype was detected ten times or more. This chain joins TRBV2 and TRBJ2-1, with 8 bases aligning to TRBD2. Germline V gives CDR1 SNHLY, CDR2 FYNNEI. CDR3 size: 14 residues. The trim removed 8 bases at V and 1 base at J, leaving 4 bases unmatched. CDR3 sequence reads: CASLAGSSYNEQFF. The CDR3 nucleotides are TGTGCCAGCTTAGCGGGGTCTTCCTACAATGAGCAGTTCTTC.

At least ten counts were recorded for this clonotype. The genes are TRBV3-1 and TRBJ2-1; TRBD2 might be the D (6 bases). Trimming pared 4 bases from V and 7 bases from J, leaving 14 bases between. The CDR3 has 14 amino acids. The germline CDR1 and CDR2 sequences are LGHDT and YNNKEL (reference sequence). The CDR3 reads CASSLRVAANEQFF. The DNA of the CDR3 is TGTGCCAGCAGCCTCCGGGTAGCGGCGAATGAGCAGTTCTTC.

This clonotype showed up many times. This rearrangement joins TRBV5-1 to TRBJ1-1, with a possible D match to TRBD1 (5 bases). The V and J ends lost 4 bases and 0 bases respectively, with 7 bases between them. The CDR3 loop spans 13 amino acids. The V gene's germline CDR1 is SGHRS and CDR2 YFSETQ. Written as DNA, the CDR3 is TGCGCCAGCAGCGGGGACCTGAACACTGAAGCTTTCTTT. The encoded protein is CASSGDLNTEAFF.

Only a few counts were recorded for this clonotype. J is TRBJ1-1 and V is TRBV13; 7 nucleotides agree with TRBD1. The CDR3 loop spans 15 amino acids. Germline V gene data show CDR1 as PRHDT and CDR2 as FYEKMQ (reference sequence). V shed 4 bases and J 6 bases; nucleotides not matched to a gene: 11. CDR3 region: CASSSKKDRFPEAFF. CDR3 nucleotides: TGTGCCAGCAGCTCGAAAAAGGACAGGTTCCCTGAAGCTTTCTTT.

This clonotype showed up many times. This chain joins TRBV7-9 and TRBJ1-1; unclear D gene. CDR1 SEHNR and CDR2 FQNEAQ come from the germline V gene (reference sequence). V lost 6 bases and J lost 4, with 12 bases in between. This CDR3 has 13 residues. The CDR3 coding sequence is TGTGCCAGCAGTCGGGCCCCCGCCACTGAAGCTTTCTTT. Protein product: CASSRAPATEAFF.

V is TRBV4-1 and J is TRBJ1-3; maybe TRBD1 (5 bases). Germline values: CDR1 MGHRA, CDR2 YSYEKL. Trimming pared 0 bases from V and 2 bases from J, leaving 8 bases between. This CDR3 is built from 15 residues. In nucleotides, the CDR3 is TGCGCCAGCAGCCAAGATGCAGGGACTGGAAACACCATATATTTT. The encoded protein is CASSQDAGTGNTIYF.

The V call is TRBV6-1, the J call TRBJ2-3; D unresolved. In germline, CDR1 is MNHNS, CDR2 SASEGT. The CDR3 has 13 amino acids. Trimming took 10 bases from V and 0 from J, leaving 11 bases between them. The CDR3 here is CATHFLSTDTQYF. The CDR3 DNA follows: TGTGCCACCCACTTTCTAAGCACAGATACGCAGTATTTT.